This TCR beta chain is from a study of shared clonotypes between healthy human individuals. Whole-study context: The composition of the donors was a couple of women and a few men aged 18 to 49.

A remark on this clone: The same CDR3 can be traced to other DNA sequences in this sample.

This CDR3 is 13 amino acids long. V lost 0 bases, J lost 1 base, and 3 bases lay in between. CDR1 SGHNT and CDR2 YYREEE come from the germline V gene (reference sequence). Each of the donors was a healthy adult who was HIV-negative and had not had a recent acute infection or vaccination. Subsets obtained from CD4+ cells comprised CD45RA+ naive and CD45RA-negative memory cells. Assay used: immunoSEQ multiplex PCR; TCRdb lists only in-frame clones, some missing. The sample has more than 550,000 clones, around 70% seen once. Material for sequencing was memory CD4+ T cells sorted from blood. Specified subset: CD45RA-negative fraction. The clonotype was recovered from a woman aged 30 to 39 in good health. The rearrangement joins TRBV5-4 to TRBJ2-3; D unresolved. The CDR3 DNA reads as TGTGCCAGCAGCTTGGTGGGCACAGATACGCAGTATTTT. Amino acid sequence: CASSLVGTDTQYF.